What follows are 3 T cell receptor beta chains derived from one specimen sequenced in a study of shared clonotypes between healthy human individuals. Only in-frame clones appear in the TCRdb table, and some are missing; sequencing was by immunoSEQ multiplex PCR. This table holds over 2 million clones, 85% to 95% found once. The material sequenced was naive CD4+ T cells from PBMCs. Specified subset: CD45RA+ positively selected. The receptor set was obtained from a man younger than 35 in good health. Some clones in this sample may be carry-over from other donors' samples.

This chain joins TRBV7-2 and TRBJ1-4, with TRBD1 as a possible D gene (5 bases). The germline V gene has CDR1 SGHTA and CDR2 FQGNSA. The CDR3 is 16 residues long. V lost 5 bases, J lost 0 bases, and 13 bases lay in between. DNA for the CDR3: TGTGCCAGCAGCCTGGGGCTCCGGCCAACTAATGAAAAACTGTTTTTT. Protein sequence: CASSLGLRPTNEKLFF.

The chain links TRBV5-6 to TRBJ2-1; tentatively, D is TRBD1 (5 bases). The length of the CDR3 is 12 residues. Deletions cut 4 bases from V and 7 bases from J, with 9 bases between. Germline V gene lookup returns CDR1 SGHDT and CDR2 YYEEEE. CDR3 nucleotide sequence: TGTGCCAGCAGCAACAGGAGAAATGAGCAGTTCTTC. It specifies CASSNRRNEQFF.

V usage is TRBV6-5 and J usage is TRBJ1-2; D uncertain. V lost 8 bases, J lost 1 base, and 5 bases lay in between. The CDR3 spans 11 residues. CDR1 and CDR2 from the germline V gene are MNHEY and SVGAGI. The CDR3 DNA sequence: TGTGCCAGCCAAAGTAACTATGGCTACACCTTC. It translates to CASQSNYGYTF.